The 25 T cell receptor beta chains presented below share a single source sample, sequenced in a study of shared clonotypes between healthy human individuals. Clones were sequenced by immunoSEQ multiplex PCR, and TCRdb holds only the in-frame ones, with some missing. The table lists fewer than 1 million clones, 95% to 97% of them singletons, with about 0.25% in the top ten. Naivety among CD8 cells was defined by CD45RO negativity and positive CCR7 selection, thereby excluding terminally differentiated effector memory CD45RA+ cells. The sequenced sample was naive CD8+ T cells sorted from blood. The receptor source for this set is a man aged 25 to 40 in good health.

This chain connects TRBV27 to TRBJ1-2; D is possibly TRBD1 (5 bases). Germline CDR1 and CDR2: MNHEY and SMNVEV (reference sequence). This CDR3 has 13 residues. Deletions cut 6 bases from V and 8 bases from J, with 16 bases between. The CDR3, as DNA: TGTGCCAGCAGGAAAGACGGACACTTCGGCTACACCTTC. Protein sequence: CASRKDGHFGYTF.

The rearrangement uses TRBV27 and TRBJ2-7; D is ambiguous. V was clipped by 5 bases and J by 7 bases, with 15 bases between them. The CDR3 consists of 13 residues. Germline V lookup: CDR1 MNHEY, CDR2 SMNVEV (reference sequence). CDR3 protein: CASSPGSLSEQYF. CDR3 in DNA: TGTGCCAGCAGTCCCGGGTCCTTGTCGGAGCAGTACTTC.

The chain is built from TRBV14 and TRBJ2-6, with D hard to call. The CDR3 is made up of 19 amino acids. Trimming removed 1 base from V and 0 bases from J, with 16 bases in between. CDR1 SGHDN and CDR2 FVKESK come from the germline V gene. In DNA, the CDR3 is TGTGCCAGCAGCCAAGTTGGCGGCCTCGGGCTCTCTGGGGCCAACGTCCTGACTTTC. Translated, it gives CASSQVGGLGLSGANVLTF.

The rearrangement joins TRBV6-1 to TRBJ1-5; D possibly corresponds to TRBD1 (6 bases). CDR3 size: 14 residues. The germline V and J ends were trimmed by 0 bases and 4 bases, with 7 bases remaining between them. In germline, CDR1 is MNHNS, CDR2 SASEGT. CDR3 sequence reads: CASSEAGQNQPQHF. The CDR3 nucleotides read TGTGCCAGCAGTGAAGCCGGACAGAATCAGCCCCAGCATTTT.

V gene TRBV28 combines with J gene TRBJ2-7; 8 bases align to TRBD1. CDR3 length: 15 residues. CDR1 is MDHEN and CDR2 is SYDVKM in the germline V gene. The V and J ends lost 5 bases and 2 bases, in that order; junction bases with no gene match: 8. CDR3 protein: CASSRPTGDAYEQYF. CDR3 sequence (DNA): TGTGCCAGCAGTCGGCCGACAGGGGACGCCTACGAGCAGTACTTC. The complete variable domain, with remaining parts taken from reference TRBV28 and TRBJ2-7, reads DVKVTQSSRYLVKRTGEKVFLECVQDMDHENMFWYRQDPGLGLRLIYFSYDVKMKEKGDIPEGYSVSREKKERFSLILESASTNQTSMYLCASSRPTGDAYEQYFGPGTRLTVT.

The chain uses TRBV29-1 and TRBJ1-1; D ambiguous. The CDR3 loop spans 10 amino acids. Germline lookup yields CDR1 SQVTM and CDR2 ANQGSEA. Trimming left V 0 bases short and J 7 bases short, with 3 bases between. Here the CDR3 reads CSVEDLEAFF. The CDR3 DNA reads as TGCAGCGTTGAAGATCTTGAAGCTTTCTTT.

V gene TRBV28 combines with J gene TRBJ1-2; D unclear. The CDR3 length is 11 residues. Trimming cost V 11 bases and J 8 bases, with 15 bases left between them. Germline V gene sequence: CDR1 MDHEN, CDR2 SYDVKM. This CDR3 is CAYGGYRGYTF. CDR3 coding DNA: TGTGCCTACGGAGGATATCGGGGCTACACCTTC.

In DNA form, the CDR3 reads TGTGCCAGCAGCCCAGGGGATAGCGGGAGGTACGCGAACACCGGGGAGCTGTTTTTT. This gives the protein CASSPGDSGRYANTGELFF. The chain has TRBV7-9 and TRBJ2-2; 10 bases fit TRBD2. V lost 5 bases to trimming and J lost 0 bases; unmatched junction nucleotides: 12. CDR3 length: 19 residues. Per the germline V gene, CDR1 is SEHNR and CDR2 is FQNEAQ (reference sequence).

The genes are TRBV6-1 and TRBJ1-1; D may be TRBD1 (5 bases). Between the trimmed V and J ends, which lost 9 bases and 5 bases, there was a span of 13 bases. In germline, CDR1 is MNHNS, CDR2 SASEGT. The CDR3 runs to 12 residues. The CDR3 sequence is CASTWGGTEAFF. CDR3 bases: TGTGCCAGTACCTGGGGGGGTACTGAAGCTTTCTTT.

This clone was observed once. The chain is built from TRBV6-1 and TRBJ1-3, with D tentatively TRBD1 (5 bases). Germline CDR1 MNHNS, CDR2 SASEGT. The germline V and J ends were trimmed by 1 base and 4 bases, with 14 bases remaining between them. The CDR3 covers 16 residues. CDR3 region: CASSEEWSGTGNTIYF. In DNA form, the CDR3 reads TGTGCCAGCAGTGAAGAATGGTCGGGGACCGGAAACACCATATATTTT.

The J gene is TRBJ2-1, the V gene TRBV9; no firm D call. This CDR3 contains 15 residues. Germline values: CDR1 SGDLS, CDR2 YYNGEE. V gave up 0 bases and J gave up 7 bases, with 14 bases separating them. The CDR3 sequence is CASSVDGLLENEQFF. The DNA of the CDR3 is TGTGCCAGCAGCGTAGACGGGCTCTTAGAGAATGAGCAGTTCTTC.

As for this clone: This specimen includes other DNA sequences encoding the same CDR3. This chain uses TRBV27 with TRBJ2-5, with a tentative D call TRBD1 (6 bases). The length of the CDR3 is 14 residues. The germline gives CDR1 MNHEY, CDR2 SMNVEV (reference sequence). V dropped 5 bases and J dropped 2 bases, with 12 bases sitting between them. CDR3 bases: TGTGCCAGCAGTCTCCTGGACAGTCAAGAGACCCAGTACTTC. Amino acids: CASSLLDSQETQYF.

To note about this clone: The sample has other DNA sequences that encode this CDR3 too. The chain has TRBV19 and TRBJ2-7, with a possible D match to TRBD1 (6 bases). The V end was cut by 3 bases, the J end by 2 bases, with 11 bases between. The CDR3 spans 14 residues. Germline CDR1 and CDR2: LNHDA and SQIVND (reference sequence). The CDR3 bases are TGTGCCAGTAGTATTGGAACAGGGACCTACGAGCAGTACTTC. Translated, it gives CASSIGTGTYEQYF.

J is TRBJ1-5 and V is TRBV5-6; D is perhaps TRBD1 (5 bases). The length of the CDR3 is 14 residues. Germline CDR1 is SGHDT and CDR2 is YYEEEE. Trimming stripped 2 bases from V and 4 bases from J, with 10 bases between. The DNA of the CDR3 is TGTGCCAGCAGCTTCCGAGGGGTAAATCAGCCCCAGCATTTT. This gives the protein CASSFRGVNQPQHF.

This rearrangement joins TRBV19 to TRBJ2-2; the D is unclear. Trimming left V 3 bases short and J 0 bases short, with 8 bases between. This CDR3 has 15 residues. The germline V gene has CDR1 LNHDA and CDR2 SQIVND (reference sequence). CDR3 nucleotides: TGTGCCAGTAGTATCAAACACGCGAACACCGGGGAGCTGTTTTTT. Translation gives CASSIKHANTGELFF.

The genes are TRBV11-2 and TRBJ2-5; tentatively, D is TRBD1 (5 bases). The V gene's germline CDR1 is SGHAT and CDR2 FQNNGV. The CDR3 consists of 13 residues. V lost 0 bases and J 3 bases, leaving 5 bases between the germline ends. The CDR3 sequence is CASSLEGEETQYF. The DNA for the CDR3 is TGTGCCAGCAGCTTAGAAGGGGAAGAGACCCAGTACTTC.

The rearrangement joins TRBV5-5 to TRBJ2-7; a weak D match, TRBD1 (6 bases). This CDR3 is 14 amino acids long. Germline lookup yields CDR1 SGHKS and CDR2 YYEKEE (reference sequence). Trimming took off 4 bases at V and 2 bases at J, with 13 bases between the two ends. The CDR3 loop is CASSPLTGAYEQYF. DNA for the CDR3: TGTGCCAGCAGCCCCCTGACAGGAGCCTACGAGCAGTACTTC.

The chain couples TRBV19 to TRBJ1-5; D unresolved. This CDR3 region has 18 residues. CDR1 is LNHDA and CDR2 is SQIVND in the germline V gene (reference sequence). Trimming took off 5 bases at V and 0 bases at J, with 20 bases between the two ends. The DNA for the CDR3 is TGTGCCAGTAGTCCCGTTTGGCAGATTTTTTATAGCAATCAGCCCCAGCATTTT. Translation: CASSPVWQIFYSNQPQHF.

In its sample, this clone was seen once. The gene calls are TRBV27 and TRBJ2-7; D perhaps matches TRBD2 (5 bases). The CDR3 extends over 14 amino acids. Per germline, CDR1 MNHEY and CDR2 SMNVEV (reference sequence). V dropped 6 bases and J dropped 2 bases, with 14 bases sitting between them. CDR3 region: CASSAGDYPYEQYF. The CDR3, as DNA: TGTGCCAGCAGCGCAGGCGACTACCCCTACGAGCAGTACTTC.

The CDR3 spells CASSTGAEDEQYF. Here the CDR3 DNA reads TGTGCCAGTAGTACCGGGGCCGAGGACGAGCAGTACTTC. V and J are TRBV19 and TRBJ2-7, with D perhaps matching TRBD1 or TRBD2 (5 bases each). V lost 4 bases and J 5 bases, leaving 12 bases between the germline ends. Per the germline V gene, CDR1 is LNHDA and CDR2 is SQIVND (reference sequence). This CDR3 has 13 residues.

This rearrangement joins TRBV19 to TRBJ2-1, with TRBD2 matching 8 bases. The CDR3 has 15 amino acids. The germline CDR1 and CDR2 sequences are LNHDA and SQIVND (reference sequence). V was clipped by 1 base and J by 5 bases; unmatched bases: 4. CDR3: CASSIGAGGHNEQFF. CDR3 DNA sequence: TGTGCCAGTAGTATAGGGGCGGGAGGCCACAATGAGCAGTTCTTC.

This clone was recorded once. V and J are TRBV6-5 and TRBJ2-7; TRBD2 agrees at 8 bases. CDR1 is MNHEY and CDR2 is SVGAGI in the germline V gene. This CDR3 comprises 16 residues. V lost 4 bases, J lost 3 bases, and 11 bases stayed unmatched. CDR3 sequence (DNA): TGTGCCAGCAGTTCCTTAAGCCGGGAGGGCCACTACGAGCAGTACTTC. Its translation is CASSSLSREGHYEQYF.

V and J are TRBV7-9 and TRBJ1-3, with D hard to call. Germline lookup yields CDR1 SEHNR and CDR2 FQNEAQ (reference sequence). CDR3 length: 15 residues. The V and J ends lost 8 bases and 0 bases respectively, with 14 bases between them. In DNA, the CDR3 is TGTGCCAGCGGTAGACGGTCCAGCTCTGGAAACACCATATATTTT. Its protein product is CASGRRSSSGNTIYF.

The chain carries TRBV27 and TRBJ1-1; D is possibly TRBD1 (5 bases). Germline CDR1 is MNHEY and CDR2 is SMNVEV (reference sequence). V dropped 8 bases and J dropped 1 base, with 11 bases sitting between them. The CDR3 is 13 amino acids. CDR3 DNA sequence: TGTGCCAGCCAGTTAGGACAGAACACTGAAGCTTTCTTT. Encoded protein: CASQLGQNTEAFF.

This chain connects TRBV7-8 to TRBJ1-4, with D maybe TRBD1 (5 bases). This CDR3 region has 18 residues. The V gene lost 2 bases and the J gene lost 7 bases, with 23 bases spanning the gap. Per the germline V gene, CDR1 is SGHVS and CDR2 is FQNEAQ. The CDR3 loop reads CASSLRDVWGKEGEKLFF. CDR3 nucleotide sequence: TGTGCCAGCAGCTTACGTGATGTATGGGGGAAAGAAGGTGAAAAACTGTTTTTT. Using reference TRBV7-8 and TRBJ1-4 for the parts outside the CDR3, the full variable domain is GAGVSQSPRYKVAKRGQDVALRCDPISGHVSLFWYQQALGQGPEFLTYFQNEAQLDKSGLPSDRFFAERPEGSVSTLKIQRTQQEDSAVYLCASSLRDVWGKEGEKLFFGSGTQLSVL.